This T cell receptor beta chain stems from a study of blood T cell repertoires in COVID-19. The assay was immunoSEQ multiplex PCR, and TCRdb's table has in-frame clones only and misses some. This table holds roughly 220,000 clones, 75% to 90% found once. CDR3 length: 14 amino acids. Trimming pared 1 base from V and 7 bases from J, leaving 14 bases between. Germline V gene data show CDR1 as GTSNPN and CDR2 as SVGIG (reference sequence). The clonotype originates from a middle-aged woman with acute COVID-19. Sequenced sample: PBMCs or T cells enriched from blood (not recorded which). This rearrangement joins TRBV30 to TRBJ2-1; the D gene is possibly TRBD1 (6 bases). The CDR3 is CAWSETGLRNEQFF. CDR3 sequence (DNA): TGTGCCTGGAGTGAAACAGGGCTAAGGAATGAGCAGTTCTTC.